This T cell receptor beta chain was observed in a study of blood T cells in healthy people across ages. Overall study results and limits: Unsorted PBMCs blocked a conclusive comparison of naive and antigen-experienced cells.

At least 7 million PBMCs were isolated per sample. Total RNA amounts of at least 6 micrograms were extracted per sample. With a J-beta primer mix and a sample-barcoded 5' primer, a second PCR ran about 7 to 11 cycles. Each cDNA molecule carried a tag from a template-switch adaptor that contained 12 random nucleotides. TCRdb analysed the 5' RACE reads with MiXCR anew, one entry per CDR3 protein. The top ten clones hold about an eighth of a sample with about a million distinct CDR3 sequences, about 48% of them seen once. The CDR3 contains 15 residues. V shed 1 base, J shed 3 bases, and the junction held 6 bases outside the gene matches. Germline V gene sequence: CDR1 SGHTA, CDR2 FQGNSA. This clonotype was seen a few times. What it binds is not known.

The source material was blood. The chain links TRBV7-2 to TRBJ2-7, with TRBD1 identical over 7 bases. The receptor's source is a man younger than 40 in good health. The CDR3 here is CASSLDSRGYYEQYF. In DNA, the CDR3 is TGTGCCAGCAGCTTAGATTCCAGGGGGTACTACGAGCAGTACTTC.